This TCR beta chain was recorded in a study of OX40 agonist ivuxolimab in advanced cancers. As for the study in general: Head and neck, renal cell, melanoma or hepatocellular carcinoma were the cancers that dose-escalation patients had.

V was pared by 0 bases and J by 5 bases, with 13 bases of the junction left unmatched. Germline V gene data show CDR1 as LGHNA and CDR2 as YSLEER. CDR3 length: 18 residues. The repertoire was sequenced with immunoSEQ multiplex PCR; TCRdb's copy has only in-frame clones and lacks some. This table has 40,000 to 45,000 clones, 80% appearing once. The sample in question was CD4+ or CD8+ T cells sorted from blood, obtained in a trial of the OX40 agonist ivuxolimab. This chain connects TRBV4-3 to TRBJ2-5, with TRBD2 identical over 9 bases. The clonotype comes from an adult with an advanced solid tumor such as melanoma, head and neck, liver or kidney cancer. The CDR3 protein is CASSQDLISAGGRETQYF. CDR3 coding DNA: TGCGCCAGCAGCCAAGATTTAATTAGTGCGGGAGGGCGGGAGACCCAGTACTTC.